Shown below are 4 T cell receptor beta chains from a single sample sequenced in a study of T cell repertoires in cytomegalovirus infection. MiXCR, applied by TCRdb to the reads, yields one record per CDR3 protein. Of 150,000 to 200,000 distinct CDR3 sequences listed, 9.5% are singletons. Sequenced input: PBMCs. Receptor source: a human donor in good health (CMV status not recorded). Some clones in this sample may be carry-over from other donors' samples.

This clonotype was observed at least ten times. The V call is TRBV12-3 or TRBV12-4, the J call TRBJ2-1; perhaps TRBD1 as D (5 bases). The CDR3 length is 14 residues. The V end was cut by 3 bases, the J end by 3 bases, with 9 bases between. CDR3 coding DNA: TGTGCCAGCAGTTTCGACAGCTACTACAATGAGCAGTTCTTC. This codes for CASSFDSYYNEQFF.

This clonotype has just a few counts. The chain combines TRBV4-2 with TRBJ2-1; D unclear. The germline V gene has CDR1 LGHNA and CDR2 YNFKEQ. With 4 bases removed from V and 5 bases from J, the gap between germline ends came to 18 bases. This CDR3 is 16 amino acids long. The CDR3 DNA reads TGTGCCAGCAGCCTTAGAAGGTCAGCGCCTAACAATGAGCAGTTCTTC. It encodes CASSLRRSAPNNEQFF.

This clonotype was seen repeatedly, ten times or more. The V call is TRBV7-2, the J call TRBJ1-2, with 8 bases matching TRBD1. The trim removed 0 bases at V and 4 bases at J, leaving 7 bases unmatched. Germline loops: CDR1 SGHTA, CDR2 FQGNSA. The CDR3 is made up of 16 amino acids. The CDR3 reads CASSLAAGGAIYGYTF. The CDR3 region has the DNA TGTGCCAGCAGCTTAGCTGCAGGGGGCGCGATCTATGGCTACACCTTC.

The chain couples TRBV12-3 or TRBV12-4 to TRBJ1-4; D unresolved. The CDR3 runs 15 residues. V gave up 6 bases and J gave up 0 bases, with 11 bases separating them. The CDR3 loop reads CASSWSDPTNEKLFF. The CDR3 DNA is TGTGCCAGCAGCTGGTCCGATCCAACTAATGAAAAACTGTTTTTT.